These T cell receptor beta chains were read from a single sample in a study of blood T cell repertoires in COVID-19. Sequencing used immunoSEQ multiplex PCR; TCRdb keeps in-frame clones, though not all of them. Here the sample spans 250,000 to 350,000 clones, 90% being singletons. Sequencing used PBMCs or T cells enriched from blood (not recorded which). The receptors stem from a woman aged 30 to 39 who had recovered from COVID-19. The CDR3 runs from the conserved cysteine through the conserved F or W. The D gene is left open where the match is weak. Part of the rows lack a size; the others show once, few, many or a class for expanded clones.

j_call clone_size d_call v_call cdr3_aa cdr3_nt
TRBJ2-1 - - TRBV29-1 CSVAGGAGIGHNEQFF TGCAGCGTTGCTGGGGGCGCAGGTATTGGCCACAATGAGCAGTTCTTC
TRBJ2-3 - - TRBV5-6 CASSLRRSTDTQYF TGTGCCAGCAGCTTGCGCAGGAGCACAGATACGCAGTATTTT
TRBJ1-5 - - TRBV13 CASSRPYRDTQPQHF TGTGCCAGCAGCCGACCCTACAGGGACACTCAGCCCCAGCATTTT
TRBJ1-1 - - TRBV5-1 CASSLVGQNTEAFF TGCGCCAGCAGCTTGGTTGGACAGAACACTGAAGCTTTCTTT
TRBJ2-5 - TRBD1 TRBV10-3 CAISTTGTGGRETQYF TGTGCCATCAGTACTACCGGGACAGGGGGCAGAGAGACCCAGTACTTC
TRBJ2-3 - TRBD2 TRBV9 CASSVGTGRSGRASDTQYF TGTGCCAGCAGCGTAGGGACAGGGCGTAGCGGGAGGGCTTCAGATACGCAGTATTTT
TRBJ2-5 once TRBD2 TRBV9 CASSVGAGGETQYF TGTGCCAGCAGCGTAGGGGCGGGGGGAGAGACCCAGTACTTC
TRBJ2-1 - TRBD1 TRBV7-6 CASSLDRGSYNEQFF TGTGCCAGCAGTTTGGACAGGGGGTCCTACAATGAGCAGTTCTTC
TRBJ1-4 - TRBD1 TRBV4-2 CASSQDGEPGTGAEKLFF TGTGCCAGCAGCCAAGATGGGGAGCCTGGGACAGGGGCTGAAAAACTGTTTTTT
TRBJ1-5 - TRBD1 TRBV7-2 CASSLTGTGNQPQHF TGTGCCAGCAGCTTAACCGGGACAGGGAATCAGCCCCAGCATTTT
TRBJ2-1 - - TRBV5-8 CASSPGTSTYNEQFF TGTGCCAGCAGCCCCGGGACTTCAACCTACAATGAGCAGTTCTTC
TRBJ1-2 - - TRBV30 CACKDSYGYTF TGTGCCTGCAAGGACAGTTATGGCTACACCTTC
TRBJ2-5 - - TRBV2 CASSSGAREETQYF TGTGCCAGCAGTTCAGGGGCGAGGGAGGAGACCCAGTACTTC
TRBJ2-5 - - TRBV27 CASNPQGVAETQYF TGTGCCAGCAACCCACAGGGAGTGGCGGAGACCCAGTACTTC
TRBJ2-3 - - TRBV24-1 CATSDLSTDTQYF TGTGCCACCAGTGATCTCAGCACAGATACGCAGTATTTT
TRBJ2-2 - - TRBV19 CASSISLASNTGELFF TGTGCCAGTAGTATTAGCCTAGCGTCCAACACCGGGGAGCTGTTTTTT
TRBJ1-4 - - TRBV30 CAWRPGYEKLFF TGTGCCTGGAGGCCAGGGTACGAAAAACTGTTTTTT
TRBJ1-4 - - TRBV28 CASSSQPRDEKLFF TGTGCCAGCAGTTCCCAGCCGAGGGATGAAAAACTGTTTTTT
TRBJ2-1 - TRBD2 TRBV5-8 CASSLGLAGPTNEQFF TGTGCCAGCAGTCTAGGACTAGCGGGTCCCACCAATGAGCAGTTCTTC
TRBJ2-7 - - TRBV7-6 CASSSGDSTIYEQYF TGTGCCAGCAGTTCTGGGGACTCCACCATTTACGAGCAGTACTTC
TRBJ1-5 - - TRBV18 CASSPVRGNQPQHF TGTGCCAGCTCACCCGTCCGAGGGAATCAGCCCCAGCATTTT
TRBJ1-5 - - TRBV28 CASSLFADSNQPQHF TGTGCCAGCAGTTTATTTGCAGATAGCAATCAGCCCCAGCATTTT
TRBJ2-3 - - TRBV10-3 CAISESQSSTDTQYF TGTGCCATCAGTGAGTCCCAGTCCAGCACAGATACGCAGTATTTT
TRBJ2-5 once TRBD1 TRBV28 CASRITGQGKTQYF TGTGCCAGCAGAATTACTGGACAGGGAAAGACCCAGTACTTC
TRBJ1-1 - - TRBV5-8 CASSLASEAFF TGTGCCAGCAGCTTGGCTTCTGAAGCTTTCTTT
TRBJ2-5 - - TRBV19 CASSIRQGRSETQYF TGTGCCAGTAGTATTCGTCAGGGGCGTTCGGAGACCCAGTACTTC
TRBJ1-6 few - TRBV7-2 CASSLAPYRGSSYNSPLHF TGTGCCAGCAGCTTAGCCCCGTATCGGGGAAGCTCCTATAATTCACCCCTCCACTTT
TRBJ2-2 - TRBD2 TRBV18 CASSPPRGRLAPHGELFF TGTGCCAGCTCACCACCTCGGGGGAGACTAGCGCCCCACGGGGAGCTGTTTTTT
TRBJ1-6 - - TRBV5-5 CASSLLSDSPLHF TGTGCCAGCAGCTTGTTATCGGATTCACCCCTCCACTTT
TRBJ1-1 - - TRBV28 CASTPYGRITEAFF TGTGCCAGCACCCCCTACGGGAGGATCACTGAAGCTTTCTTT
TRBJ2-7 - - TRBV28 CASTRPLGYEQYF TGTGCCAGCACGCGGCCGTTGGGTTACGAGCAGTACTTC
TRBJ2-7 - - TRBV7-3 CASSSSGSYEQYF TGTGCCAGCAGCTCATCGGGTTCCTACGAGCAGTACTTC
TRBJ2-7 - TRBD2 TRBV6-5 CASSYGTSVYEQYF TGTGCCAGCAGTTACGGGACTAGTGTGTACGAGCAGTACTTC
TRBJ2-3 once TRBD2 TRBV5-1 CASSLGAGGPTDTQYF TGCGCCAGCAGCTTGGGGGCGGGAGGACCCACAGATACGCAGTATTTT
TRBJ2-2 - - TRBV7-9 CASGEGVGELFF TGTGCCAGCGGCGAGGGGGTCGGGGAGCTGTTTTTT
TRBJ1-2 - - TRBV11-1 CASSSLYVDRSYGYTF TGTGCCAGCAGCTCCCTATACGTCGACAGGTCCTATGGCTACACCTTC
TRBJ2-2 few - TRBV6-5 CASSYRGQPTGELFF TGTGCCAGCAGTTACCGAGGACAGCCCACCGGGGAGCTGTTTTTT
TRBJ2-2 - TRBD2 TRBV11-2 CASTGGDGELFF TGTGCCAGCACGGGGGGAGATGGGGAGCTGTTTTTT
TRBJ1-4 - TRBD1 TRBV18 CASSPPWTGDEKLFF TGTGCCAGCTCACCACCGTGGACAGGGGATGAAAAACTGTTTTTT
TRBJ2-7 - - TRBV5-4 CASSLSGNSYEQYF TGTGCCAGCAGCTTGAGCGGTAACTCCTACGAGCAGTACTTC
TRBJ2-3 - TRBD2 TRBV4-2 CASSPKGRARLAGGPGDTQYF TGTGCCAGCAGCCCAAAGGGAAGGGCTAGACTAGCGGGAGGGCCTGGAGATACGCAGTATTTT
TRBJ1-5 - - TRBV9 CASSVVMGGRQPQHF TGTGCCAGCAGCGTAGTTATGGGGGGTCGGCAGCCCCAGCATTTT
TRBJ1-3 - - TRBV14 CASSQVRTSGNTIYF TGTGCCAGCAGCCAAGTCAGGACTTCTGGAAACACCATATATTTT
TRBJ2-3 - TRBD2 TRBV7-8 CASSSRTSGSKDTQYF TGTGCCAGCAGCTCAAGGACTAGCGGGAGTAAAGATACGCAGTATTTT
TRBJ2-1 - - TRBV5-1 CASSSGQIYYNEQFF TGCGCCAGCAGCTCTGGACAGATCTACTACAATGAGCAGTTCTTC
TRBJ2-7 once TRBD1 TRBV5-1 CASSSPGQDTYEQYF TGCGCCAGCAGTTCCCCGGGACAGGATACCTACGAGCAGTACTTC
TRBJ1-5 - - TRBV6-2/TRBV6-3 CASSYSRQGGQPQHF TGTGCCAGCAGTTACTCGCGGCAAGGCGGTCAGCCCCAGCATTTT
TRBJ2-4 - - TRBV11-2 CASSLLSDNKNIQYF TGTGCCAGCAGCTTACTGTCCGACAACAAAAACATTCAGTACTTC
TRBJ2-1 - TRBD1 TRBV5-1 CASSLGGAGSYNEQFF TGCGCCAGCAGCTTAGGGGGCGCGGGTTCCTACAATGAGCAGTTCTTC
TRBJ2-3 - TRBD2 TRBV4-2 CASSQAKSGSGGTDTQYF TGTGCCAGCAGCCAAGCAAAGAGCGGATCGGGGGGAACAGATACGCAGTATTTT
TRBJ1-1 - TRBD1 TRBV28 CASIPPGTENTEAFF TGTGCCAGCATCCCACCAGGGACAGAGAACACTGAAGCTTTCTTT